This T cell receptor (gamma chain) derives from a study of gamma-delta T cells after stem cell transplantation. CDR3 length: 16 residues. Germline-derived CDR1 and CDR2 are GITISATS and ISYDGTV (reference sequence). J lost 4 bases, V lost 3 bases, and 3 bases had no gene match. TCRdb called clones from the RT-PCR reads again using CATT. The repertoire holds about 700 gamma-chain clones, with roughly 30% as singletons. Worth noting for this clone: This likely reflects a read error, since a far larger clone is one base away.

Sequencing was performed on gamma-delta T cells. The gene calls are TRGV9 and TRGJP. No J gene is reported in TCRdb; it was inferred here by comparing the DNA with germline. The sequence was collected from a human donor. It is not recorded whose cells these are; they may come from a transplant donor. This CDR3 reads CALWELQELGKKIKVF. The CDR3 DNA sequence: TGTGCCTTGTGGGAGTTACAAGAGTTGGGCAAAAAAATCAAGGTATTT.